This T cell receptor beta chain comes out of a study of blood T cell repertoires in COVID-19. Turning to the study itself: The United States, Italy and Spain were the sources of the acute and convalescent COVID-19 samples. Sample material is recorded as cDNA or gDNA derived from T cells, B-cell-depleted T cells, or PBMCs.

The CDR3 has 15 amino acids. V dropped 6 bases and J dropped 7; count of bases not matched to a gene: 12. CDR1 is MGHDK, CDR2 SYGVNS, per germline. Original analysis: The assay estimated nucleated cells by amplifying reference gene primers. Sequencing was performed with immunoSEQ multiplex PCR; in TCRdb, only in-frame clones are kept and a portion is missing. The V and J calls and the clone size are those of that table, but D and trimming were determined from the DNA. This sample has about 50,000 clones; approximately 89% occur once, and the top ten carry 25% to 35%. This chain joins TRBV25-1 and TRBJ1-2, with TRBD1 identical over 9 bases. Sequencing was carried out using peripheral blood. The TCR comes from a woman aged 80 or over with acute or convalescent COVID-19. The CDR3 DNA reads as TGTGCCAGCAGCGGGCCCGGACAGGGGTTTACTGGCTACACCTTC. Translation gives CASSGPGQGFTGYTF.